This T cell receptor (beta chain) was captured in a study of CD8+ T cells in alopecia areata (dated by TCRdb to the late 2010s). In terms of the full investigation: Skin from C3H/HeJ donors with spontaneous alopecia (about 6-12 months old) was grafted onto female C3H/HeJ recipients aged roughly 6-11 weeks. Scalp clonality was compared across normal scalp (n=4), patchy alopecia areata scalp (n=8), and alopecia totalis/universalis scalp (n=8). Human TCRbeta sequencing covered scalp tissue and sorted CD4+ and CD8+ peripheral blood T cells from patchy and totalis/universalis alopecia areata patients and healthy controls. RNA came from the PAXgene miRNA kit for fixed scalp, the miRNeasy kit for PBMCs, and the RNeasy kit for mouse skin. TCRbeta CDR3 regions were amplified by immunoSEQ multiplex PCR with 35 Vbeta forward and 13 Jbeta reverse primers. In both human patients and the C3H/HeJ mouse model, the study applied high-throughput TCRbeta sequencing to look at T cell clonal expansion in alopecia areata. Overall study results and their limits: TCR sequences shared between patients were less clear than in mice, possibly partly because of HLA diversity in the patient population. Lesional scalp, especially in alopecia totalis/universalis, showed higher clonality and more expanded CD8+ clones than normal scalp, suggesting antigenic drive. Unlike mouse skin, which is dominated by gammadelta T cells, normal human skin has resident alphabeta T cells that are also sequenced, and this complicates analysis of the scalp TCR repertoire.

The cysteine opens and the phenylalanine closes a CDR3 of 16 amino acids. Only the CDR3 bases that were read are kept: 36 of them, in frame from base 1. V sheds 0 bases and J sheds 0 bases, leaving 11 bases between their ends. CDR1 and CDR2 were assigned from the germline V gene (reference sequence) as NSQYPW and LRSPGD. The method behind the library was the immunoSEQ multiplex PCR assay. RNA was extracted from all samples and reverse transcribed into cDNA, which served as template for TCR sequencing. SuperScript III was used to make first-strand cDNA, primed with a 2:1 mix of oligo-dT and random hexamers. A synthetic immune receptor repertoire was used to assess amplification bias, and residual bias was removed computationally. Libraries were sequenced on Illumina HiSeq using 60 bp reads that covered the CDR3 and were read from J toward V. The original methods were these. After raw reads were preprocessed to remove errors, the CDR3 was defined following IMGT conventions as running from the conserved cysteine to phenylalanine. Clonality was calculated as 1 minus Shannon entropy normalized by log2 of the number of productive unique TCRs. Scalp TCRbeta sequences were cross-referenced with sorted blood CD4 and CD8 repertoires so that the CD4 or CD8 identity of scalp clones could be inferred. The table was pulled from immuneACCESS by TCRdb, which kept in-frame rearrangements only. Such tables lose some clones; where checked, under half of the loss comes from unresolved V genes, and the rest has no known cause. D and trimming were read from the DNA, whereas the V and J calls and clone size are those reported in that table. The sample features 270,000 or so clones, and none is a singleton. 1.2% of the sample comes from the top ten.

Pooled mouse cutaneous lymph node cells were stained for CD4, CD8alpha, NKG2D, NKG2ACE and other markers and were then sorted on a BD Influx. A word on this clone: The antigen this receptor binds is unknown. Mouse gene names and germline sequences are used here. The observed sequence ends 4 residues before the CDR3 terminus, with the missing tail filled in from the germline J gene.

The origin of this receptor is a C3H/HeJ mouse with alopecia areata. The haplotype of this strain at the MHC is H2-k. The V and J segments used are TRBV1 and TRBJ1-2; confidence is insufficient to name the D gene. Sequencing was done on a sample of CD4+ T cells sorted from a lymph node. The part of the CDR3 DNA that was read is TGCACCTGCAGTGCAGATCTCACCAGTGCAAACTCC. Its translation is CTCSADLTSANS. The whole CDR3 protein reads CTCSADLTSANSDYTF.